These 20 T cell receptor beta chains were all obtained from the same sample, sequenced in a study of OX40 agonist ivuxolimab in advanced cancers. Some clones are missing from TCRdb's copy, which holds only in-frame ones; the method was immunoSEQ multiplex PCR. In the table there are 81,000 or so clones, 91% of which are singletons. The sample here was CD4+ or CD8+ T cells sorted from blood, taken in a trial of the OX40 agonist ivuxolimab. These receptors originate from an adult with an advanced solid tumor such as melanoma, head and neck, liver or kidney cancer.

J is TRBJ2-3 and V is TRBV28; 11 nucleotides agree with TRBD2. The CDR3 is made up of 19 amino acids. Germline CDR1 is MDHEN and CDR2 is SYDVKM. V shed 1 base, J shed 0 bases, and the junction held 9 bases outside the gene matches. CDR3 in amino acids: CASSLYYGTSGTSTDTQYF. The CDR3 nucleotides read TGTGCCAGCAGTTTATATTACGGGACTAGCGGAACTAGCACAGATACGCAGTATTTT.

The genes are TRBV20-1 and TRBJ2-5, with D maybe TRBD2 (5 bases). Germline loops: CDR1 DFQATT, CDR2 SNEGSKA (reference sequence). This CDR3 has 11 amino acids. V lost 0 bases and J lost 8, with 7 bases in between. The CDR3 here is CSARDGLTQYF. For the CDR3, the DNA is TGCAGTGCTAGAGATGGACTCACCCAGTACTTC.

The chain has TRBV9 and TRBJ1-6; perhaps TRBD1 as D (5 bases). Germline CDR1 is SGDLS and CDR2 is YYNGEE. Trimming removed 3 bases from V and 3 bases from J, with 16 bases in between. This CDR3 region has 17 residues. This CDR3 is CASSAAGETDYNSPLHF. The CDR3 DNA reads as TGTGCCAGCAGCGCAGCGGGGGAGACTGACTATAATTCACCCCTCCACTTT.

The chain couples TRBV19 to TRBJ1-2; no definite D call. CDR3 length: 14 amino acids. CDR1 and CDR2 (germline): LNHDA, SQIVND (reference sequence). Trimming removed 0 bases at V and 4 bases at J, with 9 bases between. CDR3 nucleotides: TGTGCCAGTAGTATAGACGCCGAAAGCTATGGCTACACCTTC. Amino acid sequence: CASSIDAESYGYTF. The whole variable domain, remainder taken from reference TRBV19 and TRBJ1-2, is DGGITQSPKYLFRKEGQNVTLSCEQNLNHDAMYWYRQDPGQGLRLIYYSQIVNDFQKGDIAEGYSVSREKKESFPLTVTSAQKNPTAFYLCASSIDAESYGYTFGSGTRLTVV.

The chain uses TRBV4-2 and TRBJ2-7, with TRBD2 as a possible D gene (5 bases). V lost 3 bases and J lost 3, with 9 bases in between. There are 13 residues in the CDR3. The V gene's germline CDR1 is LGHNA and CDR2 YNFKEQ. CDR3 region: CASSQELGYEQYV. The CDR3 nucleotides are TGTGCCAGCAGCCAGGAACTAGGCTACGAGCAGTACGTC.

The chain joins TRBV21-1 to TRBJ2-7. TRBV21-1 represents a pseudogene. The CDR3 is made up of 10 amino acids. DNA for the CDR3: TGTGCCAGCCCGTGTTACGAGCAGTACGTC. Protein product: CASPCYEQYV.

The chain employs TRBV15 and TRBJ2-3, with D perhaps matching TRBD1 (6 bases). V was pared by 2 bases and J by 1 base, with 13 bases between. This CDR3 has 16 amino acids. Germline CDR1 and CDR2: LNHNV and YYDKDF (reference sequence). The chain's CDR3 is CATSRPKGVGTDTQYF. Here the CDR3 DNA reads TGTGCCACCAGCAGACCGAAGGGGGTGGGCACAGATACGCAGTATTTT.

The chain links TRBV5-4 to TRBJ2-3; D is perhaps TRBD2 (7 bases). Per the germline V gene, CDR1 is SGHNT and CDR2 is YYREEE (reference sequence). Trimming left V 4 bases short and J 2 bases short, with 23 bases between. CDR3 length equals 18 residues. CDR3 sequence: CASSVVGGGAYSTDTQYF. The CDR3, as DNA: TGTGCCAGCAGCGTTGTAGGGGGGGGTGCCTATTCCACAGATACGCAGTATTTT.

CDR3 in DNA: TGCGCCAGCAGCCAAGACTTGGACGGGGGGGCCTATGAGCAGTTCTTC. It is translated as CASSQDLDGGAYEQFF. The chain couples TRBV4-1 to TRBJ2-1, with 8 bases matching TRBD2. Unmatched junction bases numbered 9, after V lost 0 bases and J lost 8 bases. Germline-derived CDR1 and CDR2 are MGHRA and YSYEKL. The CDR3 sequence is 16 residues long.

The chain links TRBV28 to TRBJ2-7, with D possibly matching TRBD1 (7 bases). The CDR3 has 14 residues. Trimming shortened V by 5 bases and J by 2 bases, and 13 bases separated the two germline ends. CDR1 and CDR2 (germline): MDHEN, SYDVKM. The CDR3, as DNA: TGTGCCAGCAGTGCCCAGGGGGGCACCTACGAGCAGTACTTC. This codes for CASSAQGGTYEQYF.

The genes are TRBV10-3 and TRBJ2-3; 10 nucleotides agree with TRBD2. The length of the CDR3 is 15 residues. The germline V gene encodes CDR1 ENHRY and CDR2 SYGVKD. Germline trimming cut 9 bases from V and 2 bases from J; bases unmatched to any gene: 8. CDR3: CAIRAGGLYTDTQYF. The CDR3 DNA reads as TGTGCCATTAGAGCGGGGGGGCTATACACAGATACGCAGTATTTT.

The chain is built from TRBV27 and TRBJ2-3; D is possibly TRBD1 (6 bases). Germline lookup yields CDR1 MNHEY and CDR2 SMNVEV (reference sequence). This CDR3 is 13 amino acids long. With 6 bases removed from V and 2 bases from J, the gap between germline ends came to 9 bases. The CDR3 DNA is TGTGCCAGCAGATGGGACACCACAGATACGCAGTATTTT. This translates into CASRWDTTDTQYF.

The V and J genes are TRBV30 and TRBJ2-1; 7 nucleotides line up with TRBD2. The junction had 11 bases not matched to a gene; V was cut back by 7 bases and J by 8 bases. Germline V CDR1 and CDR2: GTSNPN, SVGIG (reference sequence). The CDR3 is made up of 13 amino acids. DNA for the CDR3: TGTGCCTCCCTGGACCAAGCGGGGCATGAGCAGTTCTTC. Amino acids: CASLDQAGHEQFF. Variable domain in full (rest from reference TRBV30 and TRBJ2-1): SQTIHQWPATLVQPVGSPLSLECTVEGTSNPNLYWYRQAAGRGLQLLFYSVGIGQISSEVPQNLSASRPQDRQFILSSKKLLLSDSGFYLCASLDQAGHEQFFGPGTRLTVL.

This chain links TRBV10-1 with TRBJ1-2, with D tentatively TRBD1 (5 bases). CDR1 and CDR2 from the germline V gene are WNHNN and SYGVQD (reference sequence). Trimming stripped 5 bases from V and 5 bases from J, with 9 bases between. CDR3 length: 12 amino acids. The chain's CDR3 is CASSSGRYGYTF. CDR3 DNA sequence: TGCGCCAGCAGTTCGGGACGGTATGGCTACACCTTC.

The chain joins TRBV9 to TRBJ2-5; D remains unclear. Trimming removed 0 bases from V and 1 base from J, with 7 bases in between. This CDR3 contains 14 residues. CDR1 is SGDLS, CDR2 YYNGEE, per germline. The CDR3 nucleotides read TGTGCCAGCAGCGTAGATGGGGTCCAAGAGACCCAGTACTTC. This encodes CASSVDGVQETQYF. The full variable domain, rest sourced from reference TRBV9 and TRBJ2-5, is DSGVTQTPKHLITATGQRVTLRCSPRSGDLSVYWYQQSLDQGLQFLIQYYNGEERAKGNILERFSAQQFPDLHSELNLSSLELGDSALYFCASSVDGVQETQYFGPGTRLLVL.

The chain uses TRBV7-2 and TRBJ2-3, with 14 bases lining up with TRBD2. V lost 5 bases and J lost 5; bases outside the gene matches: 9. In germline, CDR1 is SGHTA, CDR2 FQGNSA. The CDR3 is 17 residues long. The CDR3 loop reads CASSTRLAGGPIDTQYF. CDR3 sequence (DNA): TGTGCCAGCAGCACCAGACTAGCGGGAGGGCCTATAGATACGCAGTATTTT.

The chain has TRBV30 and TRBJ1-1; D is undetermined. Germline V gene data show CDR1 as GTSNPN and CDR2 as SVGIG (reference sequence). The CDR3 loop spans 15 amino acids. Trimming pared 5 bases from V and 3 bases from J, leaving 19 bases between. The CDR3 DNA reads as TGTGCCTGGTTCACCCCTGGGAGGAGTGACACTGAAGCTTTCTTT. Encoded protein: CAWFTPGRSDTEAFF.

The chain joins TRBV28 to TRBJ1-5; 7 bases are a match to TRBD1. From germline, CDR1 is MDHEN and CDR2 SYDVKM. This CDR3 region has 17 residues. V lost 10 bases and J lost 1; bases outside the gene matches: 16. This chain's CDR3 is CATTAWHRGKSNQPQHF. The CDR3 region has the DNA TGTGCCACCACCGCCTGGCACAGGGGCAAAAGCAATCAGCCCCAGCATTTT.

The chain has TRBV28 and TRBJ1-5; perhaps TRBD1 as D (6 bases). Trimming left V 2 bases short and J 9 bases short, with 14 bases between. There are 14 residues in the CDR3. Germline CDR1 is MDHEN and CDR2 is SYDVKM. CDR3 nucleotide sequence: TGTGCCAGCAGTTTACATCGACAGGTCGCGCCCCAGCATTTT. Protein sequence: CASSLHRQVAPQHF. The full variable domain, rest sourced from reference TRBV28 and TRBJ1-5, is DVKVTQSSRYLVKRTGEKVFLECVQDMDHENMFWYRQDPGLGLRLIYFSYDVKMKEKGDIPEGYSVSREKKERFSLILESASTNQTSMYLCASSLHRQVAPQHFGDGTRLSIL.

The genes are TRBV5-1 and TRBJ2-7, with a weak D call TRBD1 (6 bases). Germline V CDR1 and CDR2: SGHRS, YFSETQ. The CDR3 is 16 amino acids. V shed 0 bases and J shed 5 bases, with 18 bases lying between them. Written as DNA, the CDR3 is TGCGCCAGCAGCTTGGTCATTGGAGCACAGGGAGACGAGCAGTACTTC. Translated, it gives CASSLVIGAQGDEQYF. Supplemented by reference TRBV5-1 and TRBJ2-7, the full variable domain reads KAGVTQTPRYLIKTRGQQVTLSCSPISGHRSVSWYQQTPGQGLQFLFEYFSETQRNKGNFPGRFSGRQFSNSRSEMNVSTLELGDSALYLCASSLVIGAQGDEQYFGPGTRLTVT.